This T cell receptor (beta chain) emerged from a study of cytomegalovirus exposure and HLA in healthy donors. The study, taken as a whole, reports: There were a few CMV-associated chains whose specificity for CMV antigens was confirmed in vitro.

As concerns this clone: Its target is unknown. At one end the junction does not follow the germline gene, possibly because of a read error.

Clones were sequenced by immunoSEQ multiplex PCR, and TCRdb holds only the in-frame ones, with some missing. The data contain about 79,000 clones, approximately 94% of them seen just once; the ten biggest clones take up approximately 4%. Germline V gene lookup returns CDR1 KGHSH and CDR2 LQKENI. The CDR3 is made up of 17 amino acids. The rearrangement joins TRBV18 to TRBJ2-5, with D possibly TRBD2 on 6 matching bases. This sequence originates from a woman between 25 and 40 years old in good health and CMV-seronegative. The specimen sequenced was PBMCs. The chain's CDR3 is CASSPPGGVAGKETQYF. As DNA, the CDR3 is TGTGCCAGCTCCCCACCTGGGGGAGTGGCGGGAAAAGAGACCCAGTACTTC.